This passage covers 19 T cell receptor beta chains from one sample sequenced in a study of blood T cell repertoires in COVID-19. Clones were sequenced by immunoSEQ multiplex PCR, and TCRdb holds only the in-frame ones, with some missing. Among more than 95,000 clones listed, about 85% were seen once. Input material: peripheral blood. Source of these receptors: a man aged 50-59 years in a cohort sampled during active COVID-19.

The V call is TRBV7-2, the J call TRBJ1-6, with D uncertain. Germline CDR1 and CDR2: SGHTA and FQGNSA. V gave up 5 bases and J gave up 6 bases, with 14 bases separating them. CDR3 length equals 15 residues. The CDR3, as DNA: TGTGCCAGCAGCACCCACAGATCCCCTAATTCACCCCTCCACTTT. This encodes CASSTHRSPNSPLHF.

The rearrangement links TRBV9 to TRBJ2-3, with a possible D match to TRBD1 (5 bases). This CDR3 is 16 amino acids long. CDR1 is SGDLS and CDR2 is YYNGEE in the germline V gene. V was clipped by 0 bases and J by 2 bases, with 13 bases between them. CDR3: CASSVDGAATTDTQYF. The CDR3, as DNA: TGTGCCAGCAGCGTAGATGGGGCGGCCACCACAGATACGCAGTATTTT.

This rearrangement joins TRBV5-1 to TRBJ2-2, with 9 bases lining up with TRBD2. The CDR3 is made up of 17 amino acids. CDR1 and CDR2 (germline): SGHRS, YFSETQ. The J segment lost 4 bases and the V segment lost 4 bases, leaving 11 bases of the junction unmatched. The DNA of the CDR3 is TGCGCCAGCAGCGCGGGGGGGCCGGATTTTGGCACCGGGGAGCTGTTTTTT. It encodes CASSAGGPDFGTGELFF.

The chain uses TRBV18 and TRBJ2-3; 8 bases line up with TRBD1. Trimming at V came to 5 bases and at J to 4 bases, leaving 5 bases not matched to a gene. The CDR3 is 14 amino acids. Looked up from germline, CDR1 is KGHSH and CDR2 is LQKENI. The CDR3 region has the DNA TGTGCCAGCTCATTTACAGGGGGATCAGATACGCAGTATTTT. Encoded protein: CASSFTGGSDTQYF.

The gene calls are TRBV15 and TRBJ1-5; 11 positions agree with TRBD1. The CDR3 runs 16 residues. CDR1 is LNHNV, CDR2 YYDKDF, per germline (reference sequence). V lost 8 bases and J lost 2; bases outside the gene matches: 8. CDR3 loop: CATWTGGGLGNQPQHF. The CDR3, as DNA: TGTGCCACCTGGACAGGGGGCGGGTTGGGCAATCAGCCCCAGCATTTT.

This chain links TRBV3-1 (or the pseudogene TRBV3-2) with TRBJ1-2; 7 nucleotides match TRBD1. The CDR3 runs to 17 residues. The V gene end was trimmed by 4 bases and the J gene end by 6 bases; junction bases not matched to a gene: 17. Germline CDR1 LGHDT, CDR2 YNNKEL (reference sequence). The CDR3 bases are TGTGCCAGCAGCCCCTCGGGCACAGTTGGCCAGGGGGATGGCTACACCTTC. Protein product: CASSPSGTVGQGDGYTF.

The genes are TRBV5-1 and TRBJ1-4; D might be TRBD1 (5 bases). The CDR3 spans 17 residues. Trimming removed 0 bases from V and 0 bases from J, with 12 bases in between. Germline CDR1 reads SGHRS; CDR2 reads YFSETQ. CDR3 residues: CASSLEGQGATNEKLFF. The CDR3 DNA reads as TGCGCCAGCAGCTTGGAGGGCCAGGGCGCAACTAATGAAAAACTGTTTTTT.

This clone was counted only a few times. In nucleotides, the CDR3 is TGCGCCAGCAGTGAGCTCAGGGACAGGGTAAGGGACACTGAAGCTTTCTTT. Translating gives CASSELRDRVRDTEAFF. This chain links TRBV10-1 with TRBJ1-1, with 9 bases aligning to TRBD1. Germline trimming cut 2 bases from V and 3 bases from J; bases unmatched to any gene: 10. Germline CDR1 is WNHNN and CDR2 is SYGVQD (reference sequence). The CDR3 is 17 residues long.

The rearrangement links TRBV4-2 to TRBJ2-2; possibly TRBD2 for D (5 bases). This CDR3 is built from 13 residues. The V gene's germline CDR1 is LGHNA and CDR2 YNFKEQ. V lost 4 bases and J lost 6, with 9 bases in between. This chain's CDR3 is CASSRGAAGELFF. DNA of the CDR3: TGTGCCAGCAGCCGAGGAGCGGCCGGGGAGCTGTTTTTT.

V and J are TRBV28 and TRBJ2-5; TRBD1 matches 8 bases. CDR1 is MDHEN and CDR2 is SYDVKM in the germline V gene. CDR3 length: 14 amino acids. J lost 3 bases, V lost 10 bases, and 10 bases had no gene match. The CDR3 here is CATQEGQAKETQYF. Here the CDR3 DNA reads TGTGCCACCCAAGAGGGACAGGCGAAAGAGACCCAGTACTTC. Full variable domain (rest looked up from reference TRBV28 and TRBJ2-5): DVKVTQSSRYLVKRTGEKVFLECVQDMDHENMFWYRQDPGLGLRLIYFSYDVKMKEKGDIPEGYSVSREKKERFSLILESASTNQTSMYLCATQEGQAKETQYFGPGTRLLVL.

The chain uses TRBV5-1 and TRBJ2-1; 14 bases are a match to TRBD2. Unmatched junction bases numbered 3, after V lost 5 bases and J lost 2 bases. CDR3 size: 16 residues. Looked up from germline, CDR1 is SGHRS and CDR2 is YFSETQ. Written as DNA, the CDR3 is TGCGCCAGCAGGGGGACTAGCGGGGGCCCCTACAATGAGCAGTTCTTC. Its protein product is CASRGTSGGPYNEQFF.

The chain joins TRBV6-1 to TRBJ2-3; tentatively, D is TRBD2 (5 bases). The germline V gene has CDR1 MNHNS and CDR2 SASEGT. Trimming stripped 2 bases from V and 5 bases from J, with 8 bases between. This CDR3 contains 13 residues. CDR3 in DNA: TGTGCCAGCAGTGAAACTGGGAGAGATACGCAGTATTTT. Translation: CASSETGRDTQYF.

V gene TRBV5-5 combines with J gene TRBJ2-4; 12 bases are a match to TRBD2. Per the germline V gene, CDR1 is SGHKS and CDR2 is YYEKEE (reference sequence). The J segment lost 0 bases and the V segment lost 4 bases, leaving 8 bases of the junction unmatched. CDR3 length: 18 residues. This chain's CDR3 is CASSLRLAGEIAKNIQYF. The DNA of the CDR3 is TGTGCCAGCAGCCTGAGACTAGCGGGGGAGATAGCCAAAAACATTCAGTACTTC. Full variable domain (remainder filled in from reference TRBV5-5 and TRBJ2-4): DAGVTQSPTHLIKTRGQQVTLRCSPISGHKSVSWYQQVLGQGPQFIFQYYEKEERGRGNFPDRFSARQFPNYSSELNVNALLLGDSALYLCASSLRLAGEIAKNIQYFGAGTRLSVL.

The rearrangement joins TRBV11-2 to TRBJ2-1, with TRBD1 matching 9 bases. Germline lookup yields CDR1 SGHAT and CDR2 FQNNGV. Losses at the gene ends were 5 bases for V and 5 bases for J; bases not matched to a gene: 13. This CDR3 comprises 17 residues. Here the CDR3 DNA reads TGTGCCAGCAGCCAGGGGACAGGGAGGGAGGGAAACAATGAGCAGTTCTTC. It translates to CASSQGTGREGNNEQFF.

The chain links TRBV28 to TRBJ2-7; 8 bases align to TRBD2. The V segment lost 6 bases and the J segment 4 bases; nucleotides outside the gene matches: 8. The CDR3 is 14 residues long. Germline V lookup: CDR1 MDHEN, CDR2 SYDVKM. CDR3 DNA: TGTGCCAGCAGCCCGGGGGGGGCGATTTACGAGCAGTACGTC. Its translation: CASSPGGAIYEQYV.

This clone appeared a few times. The CDR3 is CASSEFPAGVFLNVEQFF. Written as DNA, the CDR3 is TGCGCCAGCAGTGAGTTCCCAGCGGGGGTCTTTCTGAACGTAGAGCAGTTCTTC. This chain links TRBV10-1 with TRBJ2-1; TRBD2 matches 8 bases. J gave up 10 bases and V 1 base, and 18 bases lay outside the gene matches. Germline V gene sequence: CDR1 WNHNN, CDR2 SYGVQD (reference sequence). The CDR3 totals 18 residues.

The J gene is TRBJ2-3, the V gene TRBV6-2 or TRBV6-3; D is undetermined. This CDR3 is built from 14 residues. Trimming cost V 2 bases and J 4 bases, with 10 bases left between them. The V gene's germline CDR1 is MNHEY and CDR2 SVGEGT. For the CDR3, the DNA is TGTGCCAGCAGTTACGTACGGAGACCAGATACGCAGTATTTT. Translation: CASSYVRRPDTQYF.

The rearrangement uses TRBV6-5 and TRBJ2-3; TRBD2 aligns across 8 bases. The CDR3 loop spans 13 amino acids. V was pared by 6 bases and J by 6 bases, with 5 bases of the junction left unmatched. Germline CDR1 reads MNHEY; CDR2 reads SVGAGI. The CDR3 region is CASSGGGIDTQYF. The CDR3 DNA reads TGTGCCAGCAGCGGGGGGGGGATCGATACGCAGTATTTT.

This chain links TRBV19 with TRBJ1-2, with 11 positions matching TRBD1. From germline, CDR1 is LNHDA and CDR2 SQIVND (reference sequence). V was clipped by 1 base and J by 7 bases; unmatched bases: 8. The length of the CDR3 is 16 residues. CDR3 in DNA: TGTGCCAGTAGTATAGCGGGACAGGGGGTTCATAGTGGCTACACCTTC. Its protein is CASSIAGQGVHSGYTF.